This is a list of T cell receptor beta chains from one sample in a study of T-cell reconstitution after alpha-beta-depleted transplantation in children. TCRdb called the PCR reads again in MiXCR, with one record for every CDR3 protein. The table includes around 580,000 distinct CDR3 sequences, 23% detected once. The sample in question was PBMCs, mostly from graft donor cells, obtained 360 days after TCRalphabeta/CD19-depleted stem cell transplant. Receptors originate from a boy under three years old who had a stem cell transplant for acute myeloid leukemia, so the T cells may come from the graft donor. CDR3s leave out the opening cysteine and the closing phenylalanine or tryptophan. Clone sizes are given selectively: once, few, many, or a class where the clone is expanded.

>TRBV7-9|NA|TRBJ1-2
ASSRQAFYGYT
>TRBV29-1|many|TRBJ2-7
SVAFGRNYEQY
>TRBV20-1|many|TRBJ2-7
SAREVAREQY
>TRBV10-3|NA|TRBJ2-1
AIGGGLSYNEQF
>TRBV11-2|few|TRBJ2-6
ASSLGGLAGAPGANVLT
>TRBV6-1|many|TRBJ2-2
ASTLLQGDTGELF
>TRBV14|few|TRBJ2-7
ASSQESGGLAGFYEQY
>TRBV24-1|few|TRBJ1-2
ATSDPRTGYRNGYT
>TRBV6-5|NA|TRBJ2-6
ASSSSHSGANVLT
>TRBV7-8|many|TRBJ2-7
ASSLTGASGGREQY
>TRBV29-1|NA|TRBJ2-3
SVGMSGDTQY
>TRBV7-9|few|TRBJ1-2
ASSPRLKDGYT
>TRBV28|few|TRBJ2-3
ASSKGGTLTDTQY
>TRBV12-3/TRBV12-4|many|TRBJ2-7
ASSLEGGIYEQY
>TRBV9|NA|TRBJ2-5
ASSVDGGLGETQY
>TRBV5-6|many|TRBJ2-7
ASSLVERNGMEQY
>TRBV7-9|many|TRBJ2-3
ASSSSGARTDTQY
>TRBV12-3/TRBV12-4|many|TRBJ1-2
ASRVGANYGYT
>TRBV21-1|NA|TRBJ2-5
ASSKEGRAQETQY
>TRBV20-1|few|TRBJ2-5
SASYSGGETQY
>TRBV2|NA|TRBJ2-5
ASSEERTGVGQETQY
>TRBV7-9|few|TRBJ2-5
ASSITTVDGETQY
>TRBV7-2|NA|TRBJ2-7
ASRQQGWNEQY
>TRBV7-9|few|TRBJ2-7
ASSLALVRSSYEQY
>TRBV20-1|NA|TRBJ1-3
SARQRNTIY
>TRBV4-1|NA|TRBJ2-5
ASSQDSGGAQETQY
>TRBV5-1|many|TRBJ2-2
ASSLEAAGGELF
>TRBV30|many|TRBJ1-2
AWKEHRGAFMYGYT
>TRBV12-3/TRBV12-4|many|TRBJ2-1
ASLSSQRNNGEQF
>TRBV7-2|NA|TRBJ2-7
ASSFGRGAYEQY
>TRBV11-1|few|TRBJ2-1
ASSPSSRGTGDYNEQF
>TRBV20-1|many|TRBJ2-1
SGLPLAGTYNEQF
>TRBV27|few|TRBJ2-3
ASSHWERTDTQY
>TRBV24-1|NA|TRBJ2-3
ATSEFLADTQY
>TRBV12-3/TRBV12-4|few|TRBJ2-7
ASSGTPWDEQY
>TRBV9|NA|TRBJ1-1
ASSVAAGQGNTEAF
>TRBV12-3/TRBV12-4|few|TRBJ2-3
ASRPGKGQSTDTQY
>TRBV7-6|NA|TRBJ2-3
ASSLGTLRGRSTDTQY
>TRBV7-3|many|TRBJ2-1
ASSPIPGTSGNNEQF
>TRBV6-2/TRBV6-3|NA|TRBJ2-1
ASIRSGTGFDGGHNEQF
>TRBV20-1|many|TRBJ1-4
SARDESGGKGKLF
>TRBV20-1|many|TRBJ2-2
SASAGTGELF
>TRBV7-9|many|TRBJ2-5
ASSLGLAAFQETQY
>TRBV5-6|few|TRBJ2-5
ASSLRGHPQETQY
>TRBV3-1|NA|TRBJ1-3
ACRPSGLNLIPSGNTIY